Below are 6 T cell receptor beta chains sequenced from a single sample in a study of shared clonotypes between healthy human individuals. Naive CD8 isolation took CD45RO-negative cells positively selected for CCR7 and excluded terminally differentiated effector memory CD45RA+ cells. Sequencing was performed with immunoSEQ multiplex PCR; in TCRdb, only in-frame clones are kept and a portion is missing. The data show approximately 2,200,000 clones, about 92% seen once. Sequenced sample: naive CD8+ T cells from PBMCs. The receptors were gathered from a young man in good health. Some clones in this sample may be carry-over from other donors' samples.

This chain's CDR3 is CASSYSRGGGQETQYF. CDR3 bases: TGTGCCAGCAGTTACTCGAGGGGGGGTGGCCAAGAGACCCAGTACTTC. This rearrangement joins TRBV6-5 to TRBJ2-5; tentative D call: TRBD2 (7 bases). The CDR3 is made up of 16 amino acids. CDR1 is MNHEY and CDR2 is SVGAGI in the germline V gene. Trimming shortened V by 0 bases and J by 1 base, and 12 bases separated the two germline ends.

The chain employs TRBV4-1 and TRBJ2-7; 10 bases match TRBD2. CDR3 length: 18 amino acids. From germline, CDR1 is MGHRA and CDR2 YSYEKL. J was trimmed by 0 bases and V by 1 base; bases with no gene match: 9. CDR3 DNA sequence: TGCGCCAGCAGCCAAGCGGTAGCGGGAGGTCAAATCTCCTACGAGCAGTACTTC. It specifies CASSQAVAGGQISYEQYF.

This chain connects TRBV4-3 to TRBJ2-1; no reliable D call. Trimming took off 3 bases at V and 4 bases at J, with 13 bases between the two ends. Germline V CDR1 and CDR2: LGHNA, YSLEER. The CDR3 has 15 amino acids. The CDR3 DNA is TGCGCCAGCAGCCACCAGGCAACGGGTTACAATGAGCAGTTCTTC. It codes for CASSHQATGYNEQFF.

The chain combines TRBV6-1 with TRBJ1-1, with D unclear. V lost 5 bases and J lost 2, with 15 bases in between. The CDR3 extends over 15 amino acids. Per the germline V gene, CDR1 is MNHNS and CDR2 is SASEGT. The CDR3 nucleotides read TGTGCCAGCAGTCGGGCGGGCCGGAGTAACACTGAAGCTTTCTTT. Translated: CASSRAGRSNTEAFF.

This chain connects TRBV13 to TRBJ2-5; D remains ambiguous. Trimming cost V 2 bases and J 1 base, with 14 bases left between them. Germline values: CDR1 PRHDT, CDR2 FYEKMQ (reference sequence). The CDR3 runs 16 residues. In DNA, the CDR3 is TGTGCCAGCAGCTTATCTCCAGAACTGCTCCAAGAGACCCAGTACTTC. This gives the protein CASSLSPELLQETQYF.

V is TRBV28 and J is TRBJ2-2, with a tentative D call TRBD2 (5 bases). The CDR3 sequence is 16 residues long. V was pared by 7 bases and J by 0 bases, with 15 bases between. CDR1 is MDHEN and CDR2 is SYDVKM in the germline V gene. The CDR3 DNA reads TGTGCCAGCAAGGTAAAGGAGGAAGCGAACACCGGGGAGCTGTTTTTT. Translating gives CASKVKEEANTGELFF.